The 9 T cell receptor beta chains presented below share a single source sample, sequenced in a study of blood T cell repertoires in COVID-19. The data were produced by immunoSEQ multiplex PCR, yet TCRdb's version contains in-frame clones alone and is incomplete. The repertoire holds over 120,000 clones, with 75% to 80% as singletons. Sequences were obtained from PBMCs or T cells enriched from blood (not recorded which). These receptors originate from a woman aged 50 to 65 who had recovered from COVID-19.

V usage is TRBV7-9 and J usage is TRBJ2-7; maybe TRBD2 (5 bases). The length of the CDR3 is 14 residues. Trimming shortened V by 5 bases and J by 0 bases, and 11 bases separated the two germline ends. Germline V gene lookup returns CDR1 SEHNR and CDR2 FQNEAQ (reference sequence). The CDR3: CASSPRTASYEQYF. The CDR3 bases are TGTGCCAGCAGCCCCAGGACTGCCTCCTACGAGCAGTACTTC. The variable domain in full, with the rest retrieved from reference TRBV7-9 and TRBJ2-7, is DTGVSQNPRHKITKRGQNVTFRCDPISEHNRLYWYRQTLGQGPEFLTYFQNEAQLEKSRLLSDRFSAERPKGSFSTLEIQRTEQGDSAMYLCASSPRTASYEQYFGPGTRLTVT.

V and J are TRBV24-1 and TRBJ1-1; D ambiguous. V shed 5 bases and J shed 1 base, with 7 bases lying between them. The length of the CDR3 is 13 residues. Germline V gene data show CDR1 as KGHDR and CDR2 as SFDVKD. Here the CDR3 DNA reads TGTGCCACCAGTGTCGGTGGGAACACTGAAGCTTTCTTT. It yields the protein CATSVGGNTEAFF.

This rearrangement joins TRBV28 to TRBJ1-3; D uncertain. Trimming cost V 7 bases and J 2 bases, with 12 bases left between them. This CDR3 spans 14 amino acids. CDR1 MDHEN and CDR2 SYDVKM come from the germline V gene. CDR3 nucleotide sequence: TGTGCCAGCACGAGGGATATTGCTGGAAACACCATATATTTT. Its protein product is CASTRDIAGNTIYF.

The chain employs TRBV7-6 and TRBJ2-1, with TRBD1 matching 8 bases. Per the germline V gene, CDR1 is SGHVS and CDR2 is FNYEAQ. The CDR3 contains 14 residues. The V gene end was trimmed by 5 bases and the J gene end by 6 bases; junction bases not matched to a gene: 6. The CDR3: CASSPGTGFNEQFF. In DNA form, the CDR3 reads TGTGCCAGCAGCCCCGGGACAGGATTCAATGAGCAGTTCTTC.

The rearrangement links TRBV11-2 to TRBJ2-3; TRBD2 aligns across 8 bases. The germline gives CDR1 SGHAT, CDR2 FQNNGV. The CDR3 runs to 18 residues. The ends lost 0 bases at V and 2 bases at J; junction bases unmatched: 10. The CDR3 loop reads CASSLESPSSGYTDTQYF. The DNA for the CDR3 is TGTGCCAGCAGCTTAGAGTCCCCTTCTAGCGGGTACACAGATACGCAGTATTTT.

This clone was picked up one time. The genes are TRBV29-1 and TRBJ2-7; 7 positions agree with TRBD1. Germline V gene data show CDR1 as SQVTM and CDR2 as ANQGSEA. The junction had 6 bases not matched to a gene; V was cut back by 4 bases and J by 3 bases. There are 13 residues in the CDR3. CDR3: CSVGQGGNYEQYF. The CDR3 DNA reads TGCAGCGTTGGACAGGGCGGTAACTACGAGCAGTACTTC.

The chain recombines TRBV19 with TRBJ1-5; maybe TRBD1 (6 bases). Germline CDR1 reads LNHDA; CDR2 reads SQIVND (reference sequence). V was trimmed by 4 bases and J by 9 bases, leaving 19 bases between them. This CDR3 has 15 amino acids. For the CDR3, the DNA is TGTGCCAGTAGTACCGTCCGGGACACTCCTTGGCCCCAGCATTTT. Amino acids: CASSTVRDTPWPQHF.

The chain uses TRBV29-1 and TRBJ1-2; D call uncertain. This CDR3 spans 12 amino acids. The V and J ends lost 7 bases and 1 base respectively, with 10 bases between them. CDR1 SQVTM and CDR2 ANQGSEA come from the germline V gene. For the CDR3, the DNA is TGCAGCGCCTATCGAGATAACTATGGCTACACCTTC. Protein: CSAYRDNYGYTF.

This clone showed up just a few times. The rearrangement joins TRBV18 to TRBJ2-5, with D maybe TRBD2 (6 bases). Germline lookup yields CDR1 KGHSH and CDR2 LQKENI. The length of the CDR3 is 17 residues. V lost 2 bases and J lost 1, with 17 bases in between. CDR3 DNA sequence: TGTGCCAGCTCACCAGCGGGGAAGGGCAGTATCCAAGAGACCCAGTACTTC. Translation: CASSPAGKGSIQETQYF.